The 28 T cell receptor beta chains reported below all come from one sample, sequenced in a study of T cell repertoires in cytomegalovirus infection. TCRdb called the reads again in MiXCR, with one record for every CDR3 protein. The data hold over 250,000 distinct CDR3 sequences, with about 23% observed a single time. Sequences were obtained from PBMCs. The origin of the receptors is a human donor in good health (CMV status not recorded). Some clones in this sample may be carry-over from other donors' samples.

The chain recombines TRBV2 with TRBJ2-2; 7 bases line up with TRBD1. The CDR3 sequence is 14 residues long. CDR1 and CDR2 (germline): SNHLY, FYNNEI. V was pared by 5 bases and J by 7 bases, with 7 bases of the junction left unmatched. Written as DNA, the CDR3 is TGTGCCAGCAGTTTCGACAGGGCTGGCGGGGAGCTGTTTTTT. This sequence encodes CASSFDRAGGELFF.

V usage is TRBV25-1 and J usage is TRBJ1-2; unclear D gene. The V gene's germline CDR1 is MGHDK and CDR2 SYGVNS. The CDR3 contains 13 residues. V lost 2 bases and J 2 bases, leaving 6 bases between the germline ends. CDR3 sequence reads: CASSEQWNYGYTF. CDR3 nucleotides: TGTGCCAGCAGTGAACAGTGGAACTATGGCTACACCTTC.

The chain links TRBV24-1 to TRBJ2-1; no firm D call. V dropped 7 bases and J dropped 7 bases, with 7 bases sitting between them. CDR3 length: 11 amino acids. Germline V gene lookup returns CDR1 KGHDR and CDR2 SFDVKD. The DNA for the CDR3 is TGTGCCACCAGGAGGAAGAATGAGCAGTTCTTC. The encoded protein is CATRRKNEQFF.

This chain links TRBV7-6 with TRBJ2-1; 8 nucleotides line up with TRBD1. V lost 5 bases, J lost 3 bases, and 12 bases stayed unmatched. CDR1 and CDR2 from the germline V gene are SGHVS and FNYEAQ. The CDR3 is made up of 17 amino acids. CDR3 DNA sequence: TGTGCCAGCAGCGAAGAGGGACAGGCGAATCTCTACAATGAGCAGTTCTTC. This codes for CASSEEGQANLYNEQFF. The complete variable domain, with remaining parts taken from reference TRBV7-6 and TRBJ2-1, reads GAGVSQSPRYKVTKRGQDVALRCDPISGHVSLYWYRQALGQGPEFLTYFNYEAQQDKSGLPNDRFSAERPEGSISTLTIQRTEQRDSAMYRCASSEEGQANLYNEQFFGPGTRLTVL.

Only a few counts were recorded for this clonotype. The V call is TRBV6-5, the J call TRBJ2-7; TRBD2 is a possible D gene (5 bases). With 2 bases removed from V and 3 bases from J, the gap between germline ends came to 14 bases. The CDR3 spans 15 residues. Germline CDR1 is MNHEY and CDR2 is SVGAGI. CDR3 residues: CASSYRPVGSYEQYF. In DNA, the CDR3 is TGTGCCAGCAGTTACCGCCCCGTGGGGAGCTACGAGCAGTACTTC.

This clonotype showed up many times. V and J are TRBV19 and TRBJ1-2; D gene unclear. V was pared by 4 bases and J by 5 bases, with 11 bases between. Germline-derived CDR1 and CDR2 are LNHDA and SQIVND (reference sequence). This CDR3 is built from 13 residues. The CDR3 here is CASSTRTEYGYTF. The CDR3 nucleotides read TGTGCCAGTAGTACTAGGACGGAATATGGCTACACCTTC.

The chain employs TRBV28 and TRBJ2-7, with 9 bases matching TRBD1. V trimming: 7 bases; J trimming: 5 bases; junction bases outside the gene matches: 12. This CDR3 is built from 15 residues. Germline V CDR1 and CDR2: MDHEN, SYDVKM. The CDR3 here is CASTPGTGFADEQYF. The DNA for the CDR3 is TGTGCCAGCACCCCCGGGACAGGGTTCGCAGACGAGCAGTACTTC.

This clonotype was seen only a few times. The chain recombines TRBV5-1 with TRBJ2-2, with D possibly TRBD2 on 6 matching bases. In germline, CDR1 is SGHRS, CDR2 YFSETQ. The V gene lost 4 bases and the J gene lost 7 bases, with 17 bases spanning the gap. The CDR3 spans 15 residues. CDR3 DNA sequence: TGCGCCAGCAGCCCAACTAGCAGCCTCGGCGGGGAGCTGTTTTTT. Translated: CASSPTSSLGGELFF.

This rearrangement joins TRBV5-1 to TRBJ1-6; no clear D gene. Per germline, CDR1 SGHRS and CDR2 YFSETQ. The CDR3 has 14 amino acids. Trimming cost V 4 bases and J 6 bases, with 11 bases left between them. CDR3 residues: CASSPLGANSPLHF. The CDR3 DNA follows: TGCGCCAGCAGCCCGCTGGGCGCTAATTCACCCCTCCACTTT.

V usage is TRBV20-1 and J usage is TRBJ2-3, with 14 bases lining up with TRBD2. The CDR3 covers 14 residues. Germline V lookup: CDR1 DFQATT, CDR2 SNEGSKA (reference sequence). Unmatched junction bases numbered 11, after V lost 7 bases and J lost 11 bases. The CDR3 DNA is TGCAGTGGACGACTAGCGGGAGGGATCGCGGGGCAGTATTTT. Encoded protein: CSGRLAGGIAGQYF.

This clonotype has at least ten counts. The chain uses TRBV4-1 and TRBJ2-3, with D unresolved. This CDR3 spans 13 amino acids. Trimming pared 1 base from V and 2 bases from J, leaving 4 bases between. Germline CDR1 reads MGHRA; CDR2 reads YSYEKL. CDR3 bases: TGCGCCAGCAGCCAAGTCCTCACAGATACGCAGTATTTT. Encoded protein: CASSQVLTDTQYF.

CDR3 DNA sequence: TGTGCCTGGAGTGTACAGTTATACACTGAAGCTTTCTTT. Translated: CAWSVQLYTEAFF. The chain combines TRBV30 with TRBJ1-1; D gene uncertain. This CDR3 has 13 residues. Trimming pared 0 bases from V and 3 bases from J, leaving 8 bases between. CDR1 GTSNPN and CDR2 SVGIG come from the germline V gene (reference sequence).

This clonotype has a count of ten or more. The chain uses TRBV7-2 and TRBJ2-7; D gene unclear. V lost 5 bases to trimming and J lost 4 bases, with 9 bases between them. CDR1 and CDR2 from the germline V gene are SGHTA and FQGNSA. This CDR3 comprises 12 residues. The CDR3 spells CASSPLNYEQYF. CDR3 DNA sequence: TGTGCCAGCAGCCCGCTTAATTACGAGCAGTACTTC.

Regarding this clonotype: This may be a read error, as it is one base from a much larger clone. The V gene is TRBV7-4, the J gene TRBJ2-6; the match to TRBD1 covers 7 bases. In germline, CDR1 is SGHVT, CDR2 SQSDAQ. This CDR3 contains 18 residues. CDR3 loop: CASGNSGQSFSEANVLTF. Written as DNA, the CDR3 is TGTGCCAGCGGAAACTCGGGACAGAGTTTCTCTGAGGCCAACGTCCTGACTTTC.

The chain has TRBV2 and TRBJ1-1, with TRBD1 matching 9 bases. This CDR3 contains 14 residues. The germline V gene encodes CDR1 SNHLY and CDR2 FYNNEI. Losses at the gene ends were 8 bases for V and 3 bases for J; bases not matched to a gene: 7. CDR3 residues: CASLPRTGDTEAFF. Here the CDR3 DNA reads TGTGCCAGCTTACCCAGGACAGGGGACACTGAAGCTTTCTTT.

This clonotype has ten or more counts. The chain is built from TRBV7-9 and TRBJ1-2, with 7 bases lining up with TRBD1. The CDR3 totals 14 residues. The V and J ends lost 2 bases and 5 bases, in that order; junction bases with no gene match: 5. Looked up from germline, CDR1 is SEHNR and CDR2 is FQNEAQ (reference sequence). The CDR3 DNA sequence: TGTGCCAGCAGCTTAAGCGGGACAGCGTATGGCTACACCTTC. This encodes CASSLSGTAYGYTF.

CDR3 residues: CATPPGVNTEAFF. CDR3 DNA sequence: TGTGCCACACCCCCAGGGGTGAACACTGAAGCTTTCTTT. The genes are TRBV24-1 and TRBJ1-1, with D tentatively TRBD1 (6 bases). Germline V CDR1 and CDR2: KGHDR, SFDVKD. This CDR3 spans 13 amino acids. The germline V and J ends were trimmed by 10 bases and 0 bases, with 11 bases remaining between them.

V and J are TRBV18 and TRBJ2-1, with 10 nucleotides matching TRBD2. Germline CDR1 is KGHSH and CDR2 is LQKENI. The ends lost 2 bases at V and 10 bases at J; junction bases unmatched: 8. CDR3 length equals 15 residues. The CDR3 loop is CASSPATSGREEQFF. The CDR3 DNA reads as TGTGCCAGCTCACCAGCGACCAGCGGGAGGGAGGAGCAGTTCTTC.

V and J are TRBV28 and TRBJ2-1; tentatively, D is TRBD2 (5 bases). CDR1 and CDR2 from the germline V gene are MDHEN and SYDVKM. Trimming shortened V by 2 bases and J by 10 bases, and 9 bases separated the two germline ends. The CDR3 spans 12 residues. This CDR3 reads CASSLVRREQFF. In DNA, the CDR3 is TGTGCCAGCAGTTTAGTGAGGAGGGAGCAGTTCTTC.

There are a few counts of this clonotype. The chain couples TRBV7-2 to TRBJ2-1, with 9 positions matching TRBD2. Trimming took 4 bases from V and 6 from J; bases not matched to a gene: 4. The CDR3 runs 14 residues. Germline values: CDR1 SGHTA, CDR2 FQGNSA. CDR3 nucleotide sequence: TGTGCCAGCAGCTGGGATAGCGGGAGCAATGAGCAGTTCTTC. This codes for CASSWDSGSNEQFF.

This clonotype was recorded many times. J is TRBJ1-5 and V is TRBV27; 7 nucleotides align to TRBD1. Looked up from germline, CDR1 is MNHEY and CDR2 is SMNVEV (reference sequence). The ends lost 2 bases at V and 5 bases at J; junction bases unmatched: 3. This CDR3 is 14 amino acids long. Here the CDR3 reads CASSLKTGYQPQHF. The CDR3, as DNA: TGTGCCAGCAGTTTAAAGACAGGGTATCAGCCCCAGCATTTT.

This chain connects TRBV28 to TRBJ2-1; D not certain. Germline lookup yields CDR1 MDHEN and CDR2 SYDVKM. This CDR3 spans 13 amino acids. V was shortened by 1 base and J by 4 bases, with 5 bases between the two germline ends. The CDR3 DNA is TGTGCCAGCAGTTTATTACGGTACAATGAGCAGTTCTTC. Its translation is CASSLLRYNEQFF.

This clonotype was recorded at least ten times. The chain carries TRBV20-1 and TRBJ2-7, with 7 bases matching TRBD1. Per germline, CDR1 DFQATT and CDR2 SNEGSKA (reference sequence). With V trimmed by 3 bases and J by 3 bases, 2 bases remained unmatched. This CDR3 is built from 12 residues. CDR3 loop: CSASGQDYEQYF. The CDR3 nucleotides read TGCAGTGCTAGTGGACAGGACTACGAGCAGTACTTC.

The chain joins TRBV5-1 to TRBJ2-7; 13 nucleotides match TRBD2. Per the germline V gene, CDR1 is SGHRS and CDR2 is YFSETQ. V shed 7 bases and J 6 bases; nucleotides not matched to a gene: 22. The CDR3 loop spans 19 amino acids. The CDR3 is CASCRGEPRTSGSIIEQYF. In DNA, the CDR3 is TGCGCCAGCTGTAGGGGGGAACCACGGACTAGCGGGAGCATCATCGAGCAGTACTTC.

The chain recombines TRBV11-2 with TRBJ1-2; 10 bases match TRBD1. Germline CDR1 SGHAT, CDR2 FQNNGV. The CDR3 has 13 residues. The J segment lost 7 bases and the V segment lost 5 bases, leaving 4 bases of the junction unmatched. The CDR3 reads CASSATGGSGYTF. Here the CDR3 DNA reads TGTGCCAGCAGCGCGACAGGGGGCTCTGGCTACACCTTC.

This clonotype was seen only once. The CDR3 DNA reads as TGCAGTGCTAGCGGCACGTCCAGGGGAACGAGCATGCAGTACTTC. Its protein product is CSASGTSRGTSMQYF. The chain carries TRBV20-1 and TRBJ2-7, with D maybe TRBD1 (6 bases). CDR1 is DFQATT and CDR2 is SNEGSKA in the germline V gene (reference sequence). V was trimmed by 3 bases and J by 9 bases, leaving 24 bases between them. The CDR3 runs to 15 residues.

The chain links TRBV9 to TRBJ2-2; weak D call: TRBD2 (5 bases). Germline values: CDR1 SGDLS, CDR2 YYNGEE. V dropped 2 bases and J dropped 0 bases, with 11 bases sitting between them. This CDR3 is built from 16 residues. The CDR3 DNA reads as TGTGCCAGCAGCGTCGGACGGGGTGCGAACACCGGGGAGCTGTTTTTT. Translated: CASSVGRGANTGELFF.

This clonotype was detected only a few times. Here the CDR3 DNA reads TGTGCCAGCAGGAATTTCCAGGGGGCGACAGGCACAATCGTCTCTGGAAACACCATATATTTT. It specifies CASRNFQGATGTIVSGNTIYF. The V gene is TRBV2, the J gene TRBJ1-3; 8 nucleotides align to TRBD1. CDR1 is SNHLY, CDR2 FYNNEI, per germline. The CDR3 has 21 residues. V shed 6 bases and J 0 bases; nucleotides not matched to a gene: 22.